One TCR beta chain is described in this entry. The antigen is not known. A far larger clone is off by one base, so a read error is likely. The sample belongs to a study of regulatory T cells in long-lasting Graves disease. Findings and limits, study-wide: Thyroid tissue was not sampled; only peripheral blood was.

Trimming stripped 5 bases from V and 15 bases from J, with 17 bases between. The CDR3 loop spans 12 amino acids. CDR1 and CDR2 (germline): MNHEY, SMNVEV (reference sequence). Time point indicated: newly diagnosed GD, antithyroid drugs for less than 3 months. PBMCs were the source of the RNA used for TCR sequencing. Arm-PCR of CDR3 regions with iRepertoire HTBI primers generated TCR beta libraries. Each CDR3 protein is one row after TCRdb ran MiXCR on the multiplex PCR reads. Among about 620,000 distinct CDR3 sequences, around 17% were seen once, and the ten largest hold roughly 18%. Separately, the same data were catalogued under a study of T cells in Graves' hyperthyroidism and ophthalmopathy.

This sample comprised peripheral blood mononuclear cells (PBMCs), obtained at new diagnosis, from a patient treated with antithyroid drugs. This chain joins TRBV27 and TRBJ1-5, with TRBD1 as a possible D gene (6 bases). The TCR comes from a woman in her thirties with Graves disease. CDR3 protein: CASSDPDRKLHF. In DNA form, the CDR3 reads TGTGCCAGCAGTGACCCGGACAGAAAGCTGCATTTT.